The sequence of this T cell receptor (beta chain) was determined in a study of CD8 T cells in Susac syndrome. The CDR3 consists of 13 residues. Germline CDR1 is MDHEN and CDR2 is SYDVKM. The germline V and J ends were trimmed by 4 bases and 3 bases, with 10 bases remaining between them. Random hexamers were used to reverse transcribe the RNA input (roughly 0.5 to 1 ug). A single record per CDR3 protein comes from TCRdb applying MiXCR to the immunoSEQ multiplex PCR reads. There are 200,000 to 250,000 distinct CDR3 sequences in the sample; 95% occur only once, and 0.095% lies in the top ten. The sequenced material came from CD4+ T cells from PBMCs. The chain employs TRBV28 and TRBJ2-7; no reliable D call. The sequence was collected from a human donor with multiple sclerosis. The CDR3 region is CASSSHGYYEQYF. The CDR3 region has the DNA TGTGCCAGCAGTTCTCACGGCTACTACGAGCAGTACTTC. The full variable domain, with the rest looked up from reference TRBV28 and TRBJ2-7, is DVKVTQSSRYLVKRTGEKVFLECVQDMDHENMFWYRQDPGLGLRLIYFSYDVKMKEKGDIPEGYSVSREKKERFSLILESASTNQTSMYLCASSSHGYYEQYFGPGTRLTVT.